The present T cell receptor beta chain was sequenced within a study of T cells after yellow fever vaccination. The study's findings and limits: Of the clonotypes, a small share occurred in both CD4 and CD8 compartments.

TCRdb recomputed calls from the 5' RACE reads with MiXCR, one row per CDR3 protein. The sample holds some 390,000 distinct CDR3 sequences, around 19% seen once. This clonotype was seen at least ten times. Its antigen remains unknown. The input for sequencing was PBMCs, taken before the yellow fever booster vaccination. The origin of this receptor is a man aged 18 to 30 who received the YFV17D yellow fever vaccine.

DNA for the CDR3: TGTGCCAGCTCGCCCCCGGGACTAGCGGCCTACGAGCAGTACTTC. It specifies CASSPPGLAAYEQYF. The gene calls are TRBV18 and TRBJ2-7, with 11 bases identical to TRBD2. V lost 6 bases, J lost 2 bases, and 6 bases stayed unmatched. The germline gives CDR1 KGHSH, CDR2 LQKENI. The CDR3 is 15 residues long.